This T cell receptor beta chain originates from a study of control samples from healthy donors and cancer patients. Trimming took off 0 bases at V and 0 bases at J, with 11 bases between the two ends. CDR1 is LGHNT and CDR2 is FRNRAP in the germline V gene. The CDR3 has 16 amino acids. Clones were sequenced by immunoSEQ multiplex PCR, and TCRdb holds only the in-frame ones, with some missing. This table holds tens of thousands of clones, more than 75% found once. The V call is TRBV12-5, the J call TRBJ1-2; TRBD1 might be the D (6 bases). Sequencing was done on a sample of PBMCs. The sequence was obtained from a woman between 50 and 59 years old with lung cancer. The CDR3 DNA reads TGTGCTAGTGGTTTGGTAAGACAGGCCCCTAACTATGGCTACACCTTC. Translation gives CASGLVRQAPNYGYTF.